This is a list of T cell receptor beta chains from one sample in a study of T cells in Graves' hyperthyroidism and ophthalmopathy. TCRdb redid the calling of the multiplex PCR reads with MiXCR, one entry per CDR3 protein. The profile shows around 560,000 distinct CDR3 sequences, 15% to 20% of them singletons. The specimen sequenced was blood. Source of these receptors: a woman aged 18-29 years with Graves' hyperthyroidism. Each CDR3 is given with its conserved first and last residue. D genes are given only for firm matches. A row's size may be missing; if present it is once, few, many or a size class.

>.|TRBV5-4|many|TRBJ1-1
CASSLELGRATEAFF
TGTGCCAGCAGCTTGGAATTGGGTAGGGCTACTGAAGCTTTCTTT
>TRBD2|TRBV7-2|.|TRBJ2-1
CASSEGLADEQFF
TGTGCCAGCAGCGAGGGACTAGCGGATGAGCAGTTCTTC
>.|TRBV20-1|.|TRBJ2-5
CSGDTGGETQYF
TGCAGTGGGGACACCGGCGGGGAGACCCAGTACTTC
>TRBD1|TRBV28|many|TRBJ2-7
CASSLWGGTGVPYEQYF
TGTGCCAGCAGTTTATGGGGAGGGACAGGGGTACCCTACGAGCAGTACTTC
>.|TRBV29-1|many|TRBJ2-1
CSVEALYNEQFF
TGCAGCGTTGAAGCGCTTTACAATGAGCAGTTCTTC
>.|TRBV29-1|.|TRBJ2-7
CSVEFAGARSYEQYF
TGCAGCGTTGAATTTGCGGGCGCGAGATCCTACGAGCAGTACTTC
>.|TRBV20-1|many|TRBJ2-7
CSAVPGGTNEQYF
TGCAGTGCTGTCCCCGGAGGAACTAACGAGCAGTACTTC
>TRBD2|TRBV20-1|many|TRBJ2-3
CSARAPFAGGLTDTQYF
TGCAGTGCTAGAGCCCCTTTTGCGGGGGGGCTGACAGATACGCAGTATTTT
>.|TRBV24-1|.|TRBJ2-1
CATSDPQADLSYNEQFF
TGTGCCACCAGTGATCCTCAAGCGGACCTCTCCTACAATGAGCAGTTCTTC
>TRBD2|TRBV12-3/TRBV12-4|.|TRBJ2-1
CASSKLAGVGNEQFF
TGTGCCAGCAGCAAACTAGCGGGAGTAGGCAATGAGCAGTTCTTC
>.|TRBV20-1|.|TRBJ1-5
CSASVPGGQGSDPQHF
TGCAGTGCTAGCGTACCGGGGGGACAAGGGTCGGATCCCCAGCATTTT